These T cell receptor beta chains were read from a single sample in a study of shared clonotypes between healthy human individuals. Generated by immunoSEQ multiplex PCR, the TCRdb table keeps only in-frame clones and is missing some. The profile shows some 2.4 million clones, under 95% of them singletons. What was sequenced was naive CD4+ T cells from PBMCs. Every receptor here comes from a man aged 18-30 years in good health. Some clones in this sample may be carry-over from other donors' samples. Each CDR3 is given with its conserved first and last residue. A D gene is named only where the DNA matches it firmly. Clone size is shown for a subset of rows, as once, few, many or a class of expanded clone.

D,J,V,size,DNA,CDR3
TRBD1,TRBJ1-1,TRBV28,.,TGTGCCAGCAGTCTCATAAATCTCGGACAGGACACTGAAGCTTTCTTT,CASSLINLGQDTEAFF
.,TRBJ2-7,TRBV29-1,.,TGCAGCGCCGCACACTCCTACGAGCAGTACTTC,CSAAHSYEQYF
TRBD1,TRBJ1-5,TRBV2,.,TGTGCCAGCAGTGTGGACAGGCGGAATCAGCCCCAGCATTTT,CASSVDRRNQPQHF
.,TRBJ1-4,TRBV2,.,TGTGCCAGCAGTGGAGACGAAGAAAAACTGTTTTTT,CASSGDEEKLFF
.,TRBJ1-1,TRBV28,.,TGTGCCAGCAGTCGCGACAGCTACACTGAAGCTTTCTTT,CASSRDSYTEAFF
.,TRBJ1-5,TRBV28,.,TGTGCCAGCAGTTTAGACAGGTTACTCAATCAGCCCCAGCATTTT,CASSLDRLLNQPQHF
TRBD2,TRBJ2-7,TRBV2,.,TGTGCCAGCAGAAAACTAGCGGGAGTTGGGTACGAGCAGTACTTC,CASRKLAGVGYEQYF
.,TRBJ1-3,TRBV15,once,TGTGCCACCAGCAGAGACAGGGGCTCTGGAAACACCATATATTTT,CATSRDRGSGNTIYF
.,TRBJ2-5,TRBV6-6,.,TGTGCCAGCACCCCCTCTATAGGGGCCGCATACTTC,CASTPSIGAAYF
.,TRBJ1-4,TRBV7-9,once,TGTGCCAGCAGCCCCCAGCAGGGGCAGGGGGAAAAACTGTTTTTT,CASSPQQGQGEKLFF
TRBD2,TRBJ2-7,TRBV18,.,TGTGCCAGCTCACGGGTTAGCGGGGGGACCTACGAGCAGTACTTC,CASSRVSGGTYEQYF
.,TRBJ2-5,TRBV11-3,.,TGTGCCAGCAGCCCCGGGACTCAAGAGACCCAGTACTTC,CASSPGTQETQYF
.,TRBJ1-2,TRBV19,few,TGTGCCAGTAGGGGACCTAACTATGGCTACACCTTC,CASRGPNYGYTF
TRBD1,TRBJ2-7,TRBV25-1,.,TGTGCCAGCAGTCTTACAGGGGGCTTCTACGAGCAGTACTTC,CASSLTGGFYEQYF
.,TRBJ1-1,TRBV30,.,TGTGCCTGGAGTAAGGGCCCCACTGAAGCTTTCTTT,CAWSKGPTEAFF
.,TRBJ1-2,TRBV9,.,TGTGCCAGCAGCGTAGACAACAGGGCGCACTATGGCTACACCTTC,CASSVDNRAHYGYTF
.,TRBJ1-3,TRBV19,.,TGTGCCAGTTCCCCTGTGAGGACATCTGGAAACACCATATATTTT,CASSPVRTSGNTIYF
.,TRBJ2-5,TRBV7-2,.,TGTGCCAGCACCAACCAAGAGACCCAGTACTTC,CASTNQETQYF
TRBD2,TRBJ2-1,TRBV28,.,TGTGCCAGCAGAGAACTAGCGGGAGACTTCAATGAGCAGTTCTTC,CASRELAGDFNEQFF
.,TRBJ2-1,TRBV5-1,.,TGCGCCAGCAGCTTGATGGGAGGCAATGAGCAGTTCTTC,CASSLMGGNEQFF
.,TRBJ2-2,TRBV27,.,TGTGCCAGCAGTTTATCCCTTCTGGCGGCTAACACCGGGGAGCTGTTTTTT,CASSLSLLAANTGELFF
.,TRBJ1-2,TRBV25-1,.,TGTGCCAGCAGTGAACCCCGGGGCTACACCTTC,CASSEPRGYTF
.,TRBJ1-1,TRBV7-9,.,TGTGCCAGCAGTCGATATGACGGCAACACTGAAGCTTTCTTT,CASSRYDGNTEAFF
.,TRBJ1-1,TRBV18,.,TGTGCCAGCTCACCTATAACGGGGGCCCGCACTGAAGCTTTCTTT,CASSPITGARTEAFF
TRBD1,TRBJ1-1,TRBV7-9,.,TGTGCCAGCACCTTCGGGACAGGGAACACTGAAGCTTTCTTT,CASTFGTGNTEAFF
.,TRBJ2-2,TRBV2,.,TGTGCCAGCAGGTGGGACGGCAACACCGGGGAGCTGTTTTTT,CASRWDGNTGELFF